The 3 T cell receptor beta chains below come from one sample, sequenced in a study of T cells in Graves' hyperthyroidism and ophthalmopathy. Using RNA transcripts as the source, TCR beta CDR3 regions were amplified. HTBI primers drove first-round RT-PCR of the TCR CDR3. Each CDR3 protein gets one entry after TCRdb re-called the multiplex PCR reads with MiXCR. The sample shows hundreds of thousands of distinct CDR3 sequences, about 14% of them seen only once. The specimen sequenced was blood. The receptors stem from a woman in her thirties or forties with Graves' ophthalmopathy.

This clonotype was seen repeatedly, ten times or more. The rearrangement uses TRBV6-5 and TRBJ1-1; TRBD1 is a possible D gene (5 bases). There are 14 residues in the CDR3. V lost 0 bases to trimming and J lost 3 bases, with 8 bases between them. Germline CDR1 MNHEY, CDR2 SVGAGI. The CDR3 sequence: CASSYSEGYTEAFF. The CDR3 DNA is TGTGCCAGCAGTTACTCCGAGGGGTACACTGAAGCTTTCTTT.

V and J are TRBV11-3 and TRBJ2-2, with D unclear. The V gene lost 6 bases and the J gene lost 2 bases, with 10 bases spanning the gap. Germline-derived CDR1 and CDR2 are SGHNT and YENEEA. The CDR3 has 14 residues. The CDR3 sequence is CASRQTQNTGELFF. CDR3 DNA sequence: TGTGCCAGCAGACAGACCCAAAACACCGGGGAGCTGTTTTTT.

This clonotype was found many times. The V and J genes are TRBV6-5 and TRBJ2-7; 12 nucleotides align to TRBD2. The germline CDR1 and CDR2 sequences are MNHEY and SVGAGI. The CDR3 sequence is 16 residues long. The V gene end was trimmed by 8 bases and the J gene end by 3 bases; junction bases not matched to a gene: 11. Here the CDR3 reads CASRLAGDLPSYEQYF. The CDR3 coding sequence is TGTGCCAGCCGACTAGCGGGAGATCTACCGAGCTACGAGCAGTACTTC.